One sample yielded the 26 T cell receptor beta chains listed below, sequenced in a study of blood T cell repertoires in COVID-19 (dated by TCRdb to 2018 to 2021). Library preparation used the immunoSEQ multiplex PCR assay. The clones in this table, taken by TCRdb from immuneACCESS, are in-frame only. Not every clone is retained; where verified, under half of the shortfall comes from an unresolved V gene, and the cause of the rest is unknown. This sample has approximately 300,000 clones in its table, and 75% to 90% of those were observed once. The top ten hold roughly 4.8% of the sample. The sequenced sample was peripheral blood. All receptors come from a man aged 35 to 55 with acute or convalescent COVID-19.

The gene calls are TRBV5-1 and TRBJ2-1; 7 bases are a match to TRBD1. This CDR3 has 15 residues. CDR1 is SGHRS, CDR2 YFSETQ, per germline. V lost 2 bases and J lost 9; bases outside the gene matches: 11. The CDR3 is CASSFADRGGGEQFF. In DNA form, the CDR3 reads TGCGCCAGCAGCTTTGCGGATAGAGGGGGCGGTGAGCAGTTCTTC.

V usage is TRBV11-3 and J usage is TRBJ1-2; TRBD1 is a possible D gene (5 bases). CDR1 is SGHNT, CDR2 YENEEA, per germline. V was clipped by 5 bases and J by 3 bases, with 22 bases between them. The CDR3 sequence is 17 residues long. In nucleotides, the CDR3 is TGTGCCAGCAGCAAACCCAGGGAGGATGGGATGGACTATGGCTACACCTTC. Translated, it gives CASSKPREDGMDYGYTF.

V is TRBV19 and J is TRBJ2-1; D remains ambiguous. The CDR3 length is 15 residues. Looked up from germline, CDR1 is LNHDA and CDR2 is SQIVND (reference sequence). With 5 bases removed from V and 3 bases from J, the gap between germline ends came to 14 bases. CDR3 sequence reads: CASSSFPQVYNEQFF. The CDR3, as DNA: TGTGCCAGTAGTTCCTTTCCCCAGGTCTACAATGAGCAGTTCTTC.

J is TRBJ1-2 and V is TRBV5-1; D call uncertain. Germline V gene data show CDR1 as SGHRS and CDR2 as YFSETQ. The ends were cut back, 1 base at V and 6 bases at J, with 13 bases in the middle. The length of the CDR3 is 14 residues. Here the CDR3 reads CASSLTGRTDGYTF. For the CDR3, the DNA is TGCGCCAGCAGCTTGACTGGGAGGACTGATGGCTACACCTTC.

V is TRBV2 and J is TRBJ1-6; D gene unclear. CDR3 length equals 14 residues. Deletions cut 4 bases from V and 10 bases from J, with 14 bases between. CDR1 is SNHLY and CDR2 is FYNNEI in the germline V gene. DNA of the CDR3: TGTGCCAGCAGTGTTGAGGGAGGCTGGTCACCCCTCCACTTT. Amino acid sequence: CASSVEGGWSPLHF.

This chain links TRBV3-1 (or the pseudogene TRBV3-2) with TRBJ2-4, with D perhaps matching TRBD1 (6 bases). Trimming pared 4 bases from V and 5 bases from J, leaving 21 bases between. This CDR3 has 17 amino acids. The germline V gene has CDR1 LGHDT and CDR2 YNNKEL (reference sequence). CDR3 loop: CASSPPPTADRQNIQYF. CDR3 DNA: TGTGCCAGCAGCCCGCCCCCAACCGCCGACAGGCAAAACATTCAGTACTTC.

This chain links TRBV24-1 with TRBJ2-7; TRBD1 matches at 7 bases. Germline V gives CDR1 KGHDR, CDR2 SFDVKD. The CDR3 spans 15 residues. The V segment lost 2 bases and the J segment 9 bases; nucleotides outside the gene matches: 12. CDR3 sequence reads: CATSDSAGGHFGQYF. CDR3 coding DNA: TGTGCCACCAGTGATTCGGCAGGGGGACATTTCGGGCAGTACTTC.

This chain links TRBV10-3 with TRBJ1-6; 8 bases are shared with TRBD1. The CDR3 runs 13 residues. The V gene end was trimmed by 10 bases and the J gene end by 7 bases; junction bases not matched to a gene: 6. Germline CDR1 reads ENHRY; CDR2 reads SYGVKD. In DNA form, the CDR3 reads TGTGCCACCCGGACAGGGAGAAATTCACCCCTCCACTTT. It translates to CATRTGRNSPLHF.

With regard to this clone: The DNA is left out, because the CDR3 cannot be placed on it with certainty; the CDR3 is given as TCRdb lists it. The V gene is TRBV2, the J gene TRBJ1-2; TRBD1 is the table's D call and was not checked against the DNA. Germline V lookup: CDR1 SNHLY, CDR2 FYNNEI. The CDR3 is 13 amino acids in total, end residues counted. CDR3 sequence reads: CASSEVGQGATTF.

This clone was seen a handful of times. The CDR3 DNA reads TGCGCCAGCAGCCAAGACCCCAGGACAGGGCGGGGGGAGCTGTTTTTT. This encodes CASSQDPRTGRGELFF. The chain has TRBV4-1 and TRBJ2-2; 8 positions agree with TRBD1. The trim removed 0 bases at V and 8 bases at J, leaving 8 bases unmatched. The CDR3 covers 16 residues. The germline V gene encodes CDR1 MGHRA and CDR2 YSYEKL.

The rearrangement uses TRBV12-3 or TRBV12-4 and TRBJ1-1; D unresolved. V was clipped by 6 bases and J by 0 bases, with 8 bases between them. The CDR3 has 13 amino acids. The CDR3 bases are TGTGCCAGCAGGGGAGGGTTGAACACTGAAGCTTTCTTT. Amino acid sequence: CASRGGLNTEAFF.

Notes on this clone: Germline is not matched at one junction end, which may reflect a read error. This sequence joins TRBV5-8 and TRBJ1-2; D possibly corresponds to TRBD1 (6 bases). The CDR3 length is 11 residues. In germline, CDR1 is SGHTS, CDR2 YDEGEE. CDR3 in amino acids: CASSLWGRSPF. DNA of the CDR3: TGTGCCAGCAGCCTTTGGGGGCGCAGTCCCTTC. Drawing the rest from reference TRBV5-8 and TRBJ1-2, the complete variable domain is EAGVTQSPTHLIKTRGQQATLRCSPISGHTSVYWYQQALGLGLQFLLWYDEGEERNRGNFPPRFSGRQFPNYSSELNVNALELEDSALYLCASSLWGRSPFGSGTRLTVV.

This clone was observed a few times. This chain connects TRBV13 to TRBJ1-1; TRBD1 matches at 9 bases. Germline V lookup: CDR1 PRHDT, CDR2 FYEKMQ (reference sequence). The CDR3 has 14 amino acids. V lost 3 bases to trimming and J lost 7 bases; unmatched junction nucleotides: 6. Here the CDR3 reads CASSLDRGLSEAFF. Written as DNA, the CDR3 is TGTGCCAGCAGCTTGGACAGGGGCCTAAGTGAAGCTTTCTTT.

The chain recombines TRBV19 with TRBJ2-6; tentatively, D is TRBD2 (6 bases). The CDR3 is made up of 16 amino acids. Looked up from germline, CDR1 is LNHDA and CDR2 is SQIVND (reference sequence). With 7 bases removed from V and 2 bases from J, the gap between germline ends came to 15 bases. As DNA, the CDR3 is TGTGCCAGTACCCTTGGAGGGGCTACTGGGGCCAACGTCCTGACTTTC. Translated, it gives CASTLGGATGANVLTF.

The V and J genes are TRBV3-1 (or the pseudogene TRBV3-2) and TRBJ1-2; 11 bases line up with TRBD1. This CDR3 region has 15 residues. Per the germline V gene, CDR1 is LGHDT and CDR2 is YNNKEL (reference sequence). Unmatched junction bases numbered 5, after V lost 4 bases and J lost 4 bases. The CDR3 region is CASSPGTGGGYGYTF. DNA for the CDR3: TGTGCCAGCAGCCCTGGGACAGGGGGAGGCTATGGCTACACCTTC.

The genes are TRBV21-1 and TRBJ2-7; the table names TRBD2, a call not compared with the DNA. TRBV21-1 is a known pseudogene. The CDR3 covers 14 residues. The chain's CDR3 is CASSKVGGPLEQYF. The DNA of the CDR3 is TGTGCCAGCAGCAAAGTGGGGGGGCCCTTGGAGCAGTACTTC.

The V call is TRBV7-9, the J call TRBJ1-3; weak D call: TRBD1 (6 bases). The V gene lost 4 bases and the J gene lost 0 bases, with 22 bases spanning the gap. Looked up from germline, CDR1 is SEHNR and CDR2 is FQNEAQ (reference sequence). The CDR3 is 19 residues long. The CDR3 DNA reads TGTGCCAGCAGCTCGCCTGCACAGGGTTACCACCACTCTGGAAACACCATATATTTT. Its protein is CASSSPAQGYHHSGNTIYF.

The genes are TRBV5-1 and TRBJ2-1; D is perhaps TRBD1 (6 bases). CDR3 length equals 11 residues. The V end lost 3 bases, the J end lost 12 bases, and 10 bases lay between the germline ends. Per the germline V gene, CDR1 is SGHRS and CDR2 is YFSETQ. The CDR3 DNA reads TGCGCCAGCAGCTCTCTGGACAGGCAGTTCTTC. Translated: CASSSLDRQFF.

V gene TRBV18 combines with J gene TRBJ1-4; no definite D call. Germline lookup yields CDR1 KGHSH and CDR2 LQKENI. Trimming pared 2 bases from V and 5 bases from J, leaving 9 bases between. This CDR3 is built from 14 residues. The CDR3 here is CASSPNSRNEKLFF. CDR3 sequence (DNA): TGTGCCAGCTCACCAAACAGTCGGAATGAAAAACTGTTTTTT.

V is TRBV24-1 and J is TRBJ1-2; D is undetermined. Germline CDR1 KGHDR, CDR2 SFDVKD. The CDR3 is made up of 13 amino acids. Trimming removed 2 bases at V and 7 bases at J, with 10 bases between. The CDR3 is CATSDSGRGGYTF. The CDR3 coding sequence is TGTGCCACCAGTGATTCCGGTCGGGGTGGCTACACCTTC.

The gene calls are TRBV5-1 and TRBJ2-3; 10 bases are shared with TRBD1. Germline V CDR1 and CDR2: SGHRS, YFSETQ. The CDR3 sequence is 17 residues long. With 1 base clipped from V and 5 bases from J, the junction kept 10 bases outside the gene matches. As DNA, the CDR3 is TGCGCCAGCAGCTTGAACCCCGGGACAGGGGCCCAAGATACGCAGTATTTT. Translated, it gives CASSLNPGTGAQDTQYF.

This chain links TRBV5-1 with TRBJ1-6; possibly TRBD1 for D (5 bases). With 0 bases removed from V and 9 bases from J, the gap between germline ends came to 13 bases. Germline V gene sequence: CDR1 SGHRS, CDR2 YFSETQ. This CDR3 spans 15 amino acids. This CDR3 reads CASSLEGRGISPLHF. CDR3 coding DNA: TGCGCCAGCAGCTTGGAGGGCCGGGGGATTTCACCCCTCCACTTT.

The chain couples TRBV2 to TRBJ1-1; D might be TRBD1 (6 bases). The V end lost 8 bases, the J end lost 0 bases, and 16 bases lay between the germline ends. The germline V gene has CDR1 SNHLY and CDR2 FYNNEI. The CDR3 sequence is 15 residues long. CDR3 DNA: TGTGCCAGCCAAAAGTCAGGGGACATGAACACTGAAGCTTTCTTT. This encodes CASQKSGDMNTEAFF.

The chain employs TRBV7-2 and TRBJ1-2; 12 bases are shared with TRBD1. Germline CDR1 and CDR2: SGHTA and FQGNSA. This CDR3 region has 17 residues. The V segment lost 3 bases and the J segment 6 bases; nucleotides outside the gene matches: 11. The CDR3 nucleotides are TGTGCCAGCAGCTTCAGTCCCGGGACAGGGGGCATGGATGGCTACACCTTC. Translated: CASSFSPGTGGMDGYTF. Based on the CDR3 plus reference TRBV7-2 and TRBJ1-2, the full variable domain is GAGVSQSPSNKVTEKGKDVELRCDPISGHTALYWYRQSLGQGLEFLIYFQGNSAPDKSGLPSDRFSAERTGGSVSTLTIQRTQQEDSAVYLCASSFSPGTGGMDGYTFGSGTRLTVV.

V gene TRBV7-9 combines with J gene TRBJ1-1; possible D gene TRBD1, 6 bases. This CDR3 region has 14 residues. CDR1 and CDR2 from the germline V gene are SEHNR and FQNEAQ (reference sequence). Trimming shortened V by 3 bases and J by 5 bases, and 13 bases separated the two germline ends. The CDR3 loop reads CASSFSGVGTEAFF. In DNA, the CDR3 is TGTGCCAGCAGCTTTTCAGGGGTTGGGACTGAAGCTTTCTTT.

The chain recombines TRBV29-1 with TRBJ2-3; 9 nucleotides align to TRBD2. The CDR3 length is 13 residues. Germline V gene lookup returns CDR1 SQVTM and CDR2 ANQGSEA. V shed 3 bases, J shed 4 bases, and the junction held 2 bases outside the gene matches. The DNA for the CDR3 is TGCAGCGTTGAGCGGACTAGCGCAGATACGCAGTATTTT. The encoded protein is CSVERTSADTQYF.